Sequencing of this TCR beta chain was carried out in a study of PD-1 blockade in classical Hodgkin lymphoma. Study-level findings and limits: Newly diagnosed patients were said to have less baseline TCR diversity than healthy donors did. Repertoire differences lack defined causes, possibly disease activity or prior therapy.

As concerns this clone: The antigen is undetermined.

This CDR3 spans 14 amino acids. Germline CDR1 reads SQVTM; CDR2 reads ANQGSEA. Trimming cost V 3 bases and J 1 base, with 12 bases left between them. Libraries were prepared by immunoSEQ multiplex PCR; TCRdb keeps only in-frame clonotypes and omits some of them. The profile covers fewer than 20,000 clones, with 90% appearing a single time and about 7% taken by the ten largest. Sample time point: newly diagnosed, previously untreated cHL patient sample. Comparison relied on PBMCs that came from newly diagnosed, untreated classical Hodgkin lymphoma. The TCR sequence derives from a human donor with classical Hodgkin lymphoma. The sequenced material came from peripheral blood mononuclear cells (PBMCs). V gene TRBV29-1 combines with J gene TRBJ1-1; no reliable D call. CDR3 sequence (DNA): TGCAGCGTTGATCGGGTCGGAAGGAACACTGAAGCTTTCTTT. It encodes CSVDRVGRNTEAFF. Full variable domain (missing parts from reference TRBV29-1 and TRBJ1-1): SAVISQKPSRDICQRGTSLTIQCQVDSQVTMMFWYRQQPGQSLTLIATANQGSEATYESGFVIDKFPISRPNLTFSTLTVSNMSPEDSSIYLCSVDRVGRNTEAFFGQGTRLTVV.